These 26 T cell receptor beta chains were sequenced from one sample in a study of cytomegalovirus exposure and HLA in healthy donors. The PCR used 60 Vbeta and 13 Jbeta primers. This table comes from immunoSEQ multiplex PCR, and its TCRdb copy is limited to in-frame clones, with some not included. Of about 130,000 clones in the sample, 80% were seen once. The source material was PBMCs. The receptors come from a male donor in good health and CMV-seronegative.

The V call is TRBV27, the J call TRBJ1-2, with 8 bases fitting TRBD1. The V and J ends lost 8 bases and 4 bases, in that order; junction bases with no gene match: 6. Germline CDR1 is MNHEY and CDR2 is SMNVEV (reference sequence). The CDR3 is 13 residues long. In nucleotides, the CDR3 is TGTGCCAGCGGACGGACAGGGCCCTATGGCTACACCTTC. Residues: CASGRTGPYGYTF.

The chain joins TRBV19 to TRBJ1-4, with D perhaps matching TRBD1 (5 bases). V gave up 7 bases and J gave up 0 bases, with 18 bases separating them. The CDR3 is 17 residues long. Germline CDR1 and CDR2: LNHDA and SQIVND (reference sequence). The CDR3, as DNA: TGTGCCAGTACCTATGGGGGGATCCGCGCAACTAATGAAAAACTGTTTTTT. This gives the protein CASTYGGIRATNEKLFF. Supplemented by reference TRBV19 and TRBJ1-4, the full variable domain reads DGGITQSPKYLFRKEGQNVTLSCEQNLNHDAMYWYRQDPGQGLRLIYYSQIVNDFQKGDIAEGYSVSREKKESFPLTVTSAQKNPTAFYLCASTYGGIRATNEKLFFGSGTQLSVL.

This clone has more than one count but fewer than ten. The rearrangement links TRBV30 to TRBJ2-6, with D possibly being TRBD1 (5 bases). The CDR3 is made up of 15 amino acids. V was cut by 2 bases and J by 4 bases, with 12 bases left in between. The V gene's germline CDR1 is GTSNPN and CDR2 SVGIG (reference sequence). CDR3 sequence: CAWSLGATGANVLTF. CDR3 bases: TGTGCCTGGAGTCTTGGGGCGACGGGGGCCAACGTCCTGACTTTC.

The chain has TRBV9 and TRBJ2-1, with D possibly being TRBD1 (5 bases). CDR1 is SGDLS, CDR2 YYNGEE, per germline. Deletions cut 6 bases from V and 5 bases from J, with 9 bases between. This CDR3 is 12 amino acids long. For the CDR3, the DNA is TGTGCCAGCAAAGGGGTTAACAATGAGCAGTTCTTC. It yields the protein CASKGVNNEQFF.

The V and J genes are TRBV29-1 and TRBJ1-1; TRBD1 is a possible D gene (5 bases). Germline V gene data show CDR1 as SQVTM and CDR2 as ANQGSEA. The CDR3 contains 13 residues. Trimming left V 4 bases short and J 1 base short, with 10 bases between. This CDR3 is CSVAPQGNTEAFF. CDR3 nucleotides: TGCAGCGTTGCCCCCCAGGGGAACACTGAAGCTTTCTTT.

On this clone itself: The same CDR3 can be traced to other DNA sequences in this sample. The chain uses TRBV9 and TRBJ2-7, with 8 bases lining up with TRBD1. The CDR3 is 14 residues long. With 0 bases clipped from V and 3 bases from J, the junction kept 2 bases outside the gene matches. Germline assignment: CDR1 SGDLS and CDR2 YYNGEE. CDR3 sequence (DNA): TGTGCCAGCAGCGTAGCTACAGGGGGCTACGAGCAGTACTTC. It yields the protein CASSVATGGYEQYF.

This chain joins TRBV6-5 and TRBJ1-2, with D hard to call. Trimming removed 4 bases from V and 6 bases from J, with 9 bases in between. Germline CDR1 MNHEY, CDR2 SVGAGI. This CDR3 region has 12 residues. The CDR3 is CASSLDTNGYTF. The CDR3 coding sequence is TGTGCCAGCAGTTTAGATACCAATGGCTACACCTTC.

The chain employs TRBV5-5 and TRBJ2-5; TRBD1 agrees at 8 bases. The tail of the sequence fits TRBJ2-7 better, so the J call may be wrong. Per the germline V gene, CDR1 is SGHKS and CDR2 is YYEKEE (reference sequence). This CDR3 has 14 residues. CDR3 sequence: CASRDRGSSYEQYF. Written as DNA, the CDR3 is TGTGCCAGCAGAGACAGGGGCAGCTCCTACGAGCAGTACTTC.

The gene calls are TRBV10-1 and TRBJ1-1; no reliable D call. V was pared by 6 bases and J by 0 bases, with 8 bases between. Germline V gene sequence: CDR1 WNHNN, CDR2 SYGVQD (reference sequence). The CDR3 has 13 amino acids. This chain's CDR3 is CASREQMNTEAFF. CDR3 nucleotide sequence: TGCGCCAGCAGAGAACAGATGAACACTGAAGCTTTCTTT.

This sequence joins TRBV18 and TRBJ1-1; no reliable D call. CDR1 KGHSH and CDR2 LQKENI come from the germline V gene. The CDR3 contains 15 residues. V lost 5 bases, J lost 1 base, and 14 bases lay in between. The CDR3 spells CASSAQRTANTEAFF. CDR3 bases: TGTGCCAGCTCAGCACAACGGACTGCGAACACTGAAGCTTTCTTT.

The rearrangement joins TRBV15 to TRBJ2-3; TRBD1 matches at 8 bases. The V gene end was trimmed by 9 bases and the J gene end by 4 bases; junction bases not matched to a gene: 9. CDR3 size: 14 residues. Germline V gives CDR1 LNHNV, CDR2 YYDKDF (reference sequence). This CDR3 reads CATTLDRAADTQYF. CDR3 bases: TGTGCCACGACCCTGGACAGGGCCGCAGATACGCAGTATTTT.

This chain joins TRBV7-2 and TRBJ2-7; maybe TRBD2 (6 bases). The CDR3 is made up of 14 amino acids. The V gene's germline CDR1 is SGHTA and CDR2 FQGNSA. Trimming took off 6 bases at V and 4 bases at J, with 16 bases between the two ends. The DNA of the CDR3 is TGTGCCAGCAGTCCACTGGGGGGTAGGTACGAGCAGTACTTC. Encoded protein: CASSPLGGRYEQYF.

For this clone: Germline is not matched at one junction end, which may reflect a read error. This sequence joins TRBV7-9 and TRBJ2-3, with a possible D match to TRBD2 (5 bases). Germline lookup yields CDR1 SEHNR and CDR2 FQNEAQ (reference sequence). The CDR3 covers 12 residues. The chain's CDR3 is CSSRLGGDTQYF. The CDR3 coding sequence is TGTTCCAGCAGGCTTGGCGGGGATACGCAGTATTTT.

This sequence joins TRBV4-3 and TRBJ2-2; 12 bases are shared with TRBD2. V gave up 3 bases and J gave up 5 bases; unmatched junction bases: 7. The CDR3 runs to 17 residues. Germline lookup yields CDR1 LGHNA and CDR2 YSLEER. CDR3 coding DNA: TGCGCCAGCAGCCATCTAGCGGGGGGGCAATGGACCGGGGAGCTGTTTTTT. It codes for CASSHLAGGQWTGELFF.

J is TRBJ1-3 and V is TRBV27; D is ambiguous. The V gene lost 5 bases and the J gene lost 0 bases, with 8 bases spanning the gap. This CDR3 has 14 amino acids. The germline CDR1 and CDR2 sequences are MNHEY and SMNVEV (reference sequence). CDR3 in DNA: TGTGCCAGCAGTCAGATGAACTCTGGAAACACCATATATTTT. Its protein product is CASSQMNSGNTIYF.

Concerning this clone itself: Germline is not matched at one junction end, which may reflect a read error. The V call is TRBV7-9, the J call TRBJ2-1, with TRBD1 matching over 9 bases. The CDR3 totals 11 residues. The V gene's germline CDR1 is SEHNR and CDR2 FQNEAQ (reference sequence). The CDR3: CSSRTGVEQFF. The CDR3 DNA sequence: TGTTCCAGCAGGACAGGGGTTGAGCAGTTCTTC.

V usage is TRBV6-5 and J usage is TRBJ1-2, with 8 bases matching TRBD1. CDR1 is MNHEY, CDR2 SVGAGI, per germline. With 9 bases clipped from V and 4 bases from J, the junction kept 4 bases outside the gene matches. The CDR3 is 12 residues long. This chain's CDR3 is CASRDRGYGYTF. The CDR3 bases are TGTGCCAGTAGAGACAGGGGCTATGGCTACACCTTC.

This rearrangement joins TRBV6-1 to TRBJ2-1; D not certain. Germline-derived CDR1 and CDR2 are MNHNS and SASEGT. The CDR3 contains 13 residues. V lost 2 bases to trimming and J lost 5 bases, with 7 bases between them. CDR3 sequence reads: CASSELPHNEQFF. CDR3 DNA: TGTGCCAGCAGTGAACTCCCTCACAATGAGCAGTTCTTC.

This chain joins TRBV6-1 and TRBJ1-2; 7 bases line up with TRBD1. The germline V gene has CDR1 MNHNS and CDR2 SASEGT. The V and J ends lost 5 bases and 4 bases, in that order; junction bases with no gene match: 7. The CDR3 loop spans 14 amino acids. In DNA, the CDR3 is TGTGCCAGCAGTTCTCAGGGGGGCCCCTATGGCTACACCTTC. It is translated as CASSSQGGPYGYTF.

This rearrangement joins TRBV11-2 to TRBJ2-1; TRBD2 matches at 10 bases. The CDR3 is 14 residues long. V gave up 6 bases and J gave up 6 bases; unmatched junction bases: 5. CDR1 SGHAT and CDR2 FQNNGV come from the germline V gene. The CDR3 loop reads CASSIAGGRNEQFF. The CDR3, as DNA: TGTGCCAGCAGTATAGCGGGGGGTCGCAATGAGCAGTTCTTC.

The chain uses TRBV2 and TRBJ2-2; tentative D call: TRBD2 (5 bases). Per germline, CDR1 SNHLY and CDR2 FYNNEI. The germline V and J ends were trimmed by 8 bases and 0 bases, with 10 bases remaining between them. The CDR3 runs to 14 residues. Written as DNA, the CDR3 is TGTGCCAGCGAGGACTCGACGAACACCGGGGAGCTGTTTTTT. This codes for CASEDSTNTGELFF.

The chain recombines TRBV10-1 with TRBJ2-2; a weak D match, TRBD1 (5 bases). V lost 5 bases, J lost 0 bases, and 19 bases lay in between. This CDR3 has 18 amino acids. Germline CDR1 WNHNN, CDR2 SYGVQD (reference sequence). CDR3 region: CASSNYLRDFANTGELFF. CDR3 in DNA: TGCGCCAGCAGTAATTACCTCAGGGATTTCGCGAACACCGGGGAGCTGTTTTTT.

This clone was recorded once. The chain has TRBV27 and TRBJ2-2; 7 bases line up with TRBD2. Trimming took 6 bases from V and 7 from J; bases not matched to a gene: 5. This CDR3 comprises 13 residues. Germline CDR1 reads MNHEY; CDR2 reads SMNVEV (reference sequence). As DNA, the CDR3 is TGTGCCAGCAGGACCAGGGACTACGGGGAGCTGTTTTTT. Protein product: CASRTRDYGELFF.

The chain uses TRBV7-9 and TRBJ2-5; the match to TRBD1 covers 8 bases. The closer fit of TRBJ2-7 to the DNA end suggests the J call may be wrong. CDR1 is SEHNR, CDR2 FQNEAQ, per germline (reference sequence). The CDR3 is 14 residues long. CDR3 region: CASSKGTGLYEQYF. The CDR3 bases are TGTGCCAGCTCTAAGGGGACAGGACTCTACGAGCAGTACTTC.

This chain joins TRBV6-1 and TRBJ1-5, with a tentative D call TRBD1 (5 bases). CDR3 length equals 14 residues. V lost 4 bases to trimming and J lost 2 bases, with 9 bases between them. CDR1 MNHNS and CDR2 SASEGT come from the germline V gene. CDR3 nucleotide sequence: TGTGCCAGCAGTGTGGGAGGGGGCAATCAGCCCCAGCATTTT. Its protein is CASSVGGGNQPQHF.

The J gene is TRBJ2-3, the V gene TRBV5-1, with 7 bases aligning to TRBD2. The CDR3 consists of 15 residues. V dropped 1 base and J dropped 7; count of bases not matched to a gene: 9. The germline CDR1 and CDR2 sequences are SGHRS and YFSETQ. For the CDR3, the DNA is TGCGCCAGCAGCTTGTTGGCGGGGGTAGGAAATACGCAGTATTTT. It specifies CASSLLAGVGNTQYF.